This TCR beta chain was profiled in a study of shared clonotypes between healthy human individuals. Study information: CD4 naive and CD4 memory each took three plates per donor, while CD8 naive took two and CD8 memory one. Study-wide results and limits: Sampling involved blood alone; tissue repertoires likely differ. For sorted subsets, rarefaction showed incomplete sequencing despite large depth.

Assay execution proceeded at the deep level. Libraries were prepared by immunoSEQ multiplex PCR; TCRdb keeps only in-frame clonotypes and omits some of them. The sample carries approximately 2,200,000 clones, under 95% recorded once. Naive CD8 cells comprised CD45RO-negative, CCR7-positively selected cells, excluding terminally differentiated effector memory CD45RA+ cells. This clone was seen once. No antigen is known for it. Germline V gives CDR1 LGHNA, CDR2 YNFKEQ. This CDR3 contains 15 residues. Germline trimming cut 3 bases from V and 14 bases from J; bases unmatched to any gene: 14. The source of this sequence is a man between 18 and 35 years old in good health. Some clones in this sample may be carry-over from other donors' samples. Input material: naive CD8+ T cells from PBMCs. The V call is TRBV4-2, the J call TRBJ2-5, with 11 positions matching TRBD2. CDR3: CASSHGTSGSPGPYF. The DNA of the CDR3 is TGTGCCAGCAGCCACGGGACTAGCGGCTCCCCCGGGCCCTACTTC.